This entry describes one T cell receptor (beta chain). What it binds is not known. TCRdb keeps only in-frame clones here, not all; method: immunoSEQ multiplex PCR. The data contain about 50,000 clones, roughly 73% of them singletons. The V gene lost 0 bases and the J gene lost 2 bases, with 5 bases spanning the gap. The length of the CDR3 is 15 residues. Germline CDR1 SGHTA, CDR2 FQGNSA. This sample was taken from a study of a mutant IDH1 vaccine in newly diagnosed glioma. The overall study: The study started vaccination 4-6 weeks after radiotherapy alone, or with temozolomide cycles.

Time point: week 5, during vaccination. The vaccine gave 300 ug of a 20-mer mutant IDH1 peptide subcutaneously per dose. The chain recombines TRBV7-2 with TRBJ2-6; D is possibly TRBD1 or TRBD2 (5 bases each). The receptor's source is a man aged 50 to 59 with glioma. Material: PBMCs, obtained from a glioma patient whose treatment included an IDH1 peptide vaccine. CDR3 nucleotide sequence: TGTGCCAGCAGCTTAGCGGGGGCTGGGGCCAACGTCCTGACTTTC. It codes for CASSLAGAGANVLTF. The variable domain in full, completed from reference TRBV7-2 and TRBJ2-6, reads GAGVSQSPSNKVTEKGKDVELRCDPISGHTALYWYRQSLGQGLEFLIYFQGNSAPDKSGLPSDRFSAERTGGSVSTLTIQRTQQEDSAVYLCASSLAGAGANVLTFGAGSRLTVL.